Sequencing of this T cell receptor (beta chain) was carried out in a study of cytomegalovirus exposure and HLA in healthy donors (dated by TCRdb to about 2017). Context from the whole study: An earlier analysis of some 500 of the donors reported approximately 300 Gb of sequence data and more than 90 million unique TCR beta sequences from about 200 million T cells. An early release that covered around 590 HLA-typed donors contained approximately 300 gigabases of sequencing data and roughly 84 million unique TCR sequences. Of the 350 to 450 genotyped donors, over 80% were placed in the genetic ancestry cluster associated with self-reported Caucasian donors. The study aimed to test whether signatures of past pathogen exposure could be identified by cataloging public T cell receptors. Using immunosequencing, the study profiled T cell repertoires from roughly 650 subjects and related those repertoires to cytomegalovirus serostatus. Besides the first cohort of hundreds of subjects, a separate validation cohort made up of 90 to 150 different subjects was used. High-throughput TCR immunosequencing, statistical association of individual TCRs with disease status, and machine learning were combined to predict cytomegalovirus infection status. To study patterns of TCR occurrence, a later analysis re-analyzed previously published TCR beta repertoires from 600 to 750 donors and added high-resolution HLA genotyping. Rather than using new phenotypic data, the later analysis identified candidate immune exposures from TCR beta sequences and from how often those sequences occurred across donors. An earlier analysis of about 600 of the donors used high-throughput TCR beta sequencing to judge whether each TCR beta V gene segment behaved as functional or pseudogenic. Donor age, sex, ethnicity and CMV serostatus were compiled alongside the repertoire data. In a later genetic analysis, genome-wide SNP genotypes for about 55% of the roughly 700 donors were used, and that subset was treated as a discovery cohort. Every repertoire in the discovery cohort had been generated on one and the same sequencing platform. HLA typing covered class I and class II loci at four-digit resolution. The number of donors typed differed by locus, with about 629-640 for A, B, C, DRB1 and DQB1, roughly 550 for DQA1, under 610 for DPA1, and approximately 470 for DPB1. Roughly five DR-DQ haplotypes were handled as single units for association and clustering, since linkage in the cohort was strong. Among about 410 genotyped donors of the cohort, an average of around 240,000 unique TCR beta nucleotide sequences was sequenced per donor, of which approximately 18% were non-productive.

The cohort was made up of approximately 670 healthy bone marrow donors. At the time of sampling, every cohort member was nominally healthy, though immune exposures that went unrecorded were likely present. The donor was CMV seronegative and belonged to the group of 352 seronegative cohort members. Every donor gave a peripheral blood sample, and the peripheral blood mononuclear cells from that sample were used for TCR beta sequencing. Genomic DNA was extracted from the blood cell samples with the Qiagen DNeasy Blood Extraction Kit. This clone appeared once. There is no known antigen for this receptor. Within one base of it there is no much larger clone, and no base qualities were kept. The cysteine opens and the phenylalanine closes a CDR3 of 14 amino acids. Just CDR3 DNA is preserved here, 42 bases in frame from base 1. V trim: 3 bases; J trim: 8 bases; unmatched bases: 8. Via the germline V gene, CDR1 is SGDLS and CDR2 YYNGEE.

The protocol used for the library was the immunoSEQ multiplex PCR assay. For the multiplex PCR, a mixture combining 60 forward primers for TCR Vbeta segments and 13 reverse primers for TCR Jbeta segments was used. Amplification of the CDR3 region of rearranged TCR beta genes was performed with a multiplex PCR assay on genomic DNA. Amplified TCR beta libraries were sequenced as 87-base-pair reads on the Illumina HiSeq System. In the paper's pipeline: A later analysis tallied around 82 million unique TCR beta chains across the 666 repertoires, and around 10 million of those chains were shared by two or more donors. A nearest-neighbor algorithm error-corrected the raw reads and collapsed the reads into unique sequences, merging closely related sequences to remove PCR and sequencing errors. To assign V, D and J gene segments, CDR3 sequences were aligned to IMGT reference sequences. For a sequence to be retained, a match of at least six nucleotides was required to both a V gene segment and a J gene segment. A rearrangement counted as productive if the CDR3 had no stop codons and remained in frame with V and J, and every other rearrangement counted as non-productive. CDR3 was defined by IMGT convention, running from the second conserved V-encoded cysteine to the conserved J-encoded phenylalanine. The earlier analysis of a few hundred of the donors excluded any sequence lacking an unambiguous match to a single V gene segment. An earlier analysis of 500 to 600 of the donors classified V segments as functional when productive rearrangements were above 56.7% and as segregating when the standard deviation between donors was above 5%. A statistical classification framework was developed to diagnose cytomegalovirus status using the catalog of TCR beta chain sequences. In a later analysis, TCR nucleotide sequences were compared against IMGT/GENE-DB human TR gene sequences so that V and J genes could be assigned. The TCRdist pipeline was used in a later analysis to assign CDR3 sequences and most-parsimonious VDJ recombination scenarios. A later analysis defined each TCR beta chain by its CDR3 amino acid sequence plus V-gene family, and excluded reads lacking a unique V-gene family. As a way to deal with suspected cross-contamination and a sequencing artifact, a later analysis dropped 592 nucleotide sequences that were highly shared and had low generation probability. For each public chain, a later analysis derived a clonal expansion index from normalized ranks of inferred template counts within each repertoire. In a later analysis, generation probabilities were computed with a VDJ recombination model fitted to out-of-frame rearrangements, and the resulting probabilities were checked against IGoR. A later analysis scored TCR-TCR, TCR-HLA and TCR-CMV co-occurrence with hypergeometric tests, applying a repertoire-size bias correction to TCR pairs. False discovery rates were estimated in a later analysis by permuting HLA or CMV assignments 20 times. In a later analysis, co-occurring TCRs were grouped with DBSCAN, and TCRdist sequence similarity was added when clustering was performed within HLA-allele-positive subsets. Repertoires with fewer than 30,000 or more than 120,000 public chains were left out of co-occurrence clustering, as were several repertoires with anomalous nucleotide sharing. Drawn from immuneACCESS, this table holds only the in-frame rearrangements with V and J called that TCRdb kept. Clones are partly lost; checked studies trace under half to an unresolved V gene and leave the rest unexplained. The V and J calls and clone size are taken from that table; D and trimming were inferred from the DNA. The sample table shows 150,000 to 200,000 clones, and roughly 85% are seen once. The ten largest clones represent 1.7% of the sample.

What the research found in general, with its limitations: In a later genetic analysis, fewer N-insertions in productive TCRs were reported among donors in an Asian-associated ancestry cluster than the approximately 710-donor mean. Most TCR sequences were seen in very few donors, while some public TCRs were found in many individuals. A few of the identified cytomegalovirus-associated TCR beta chains were confirmed in vitro to be specific for cytomegalovirus antigens. Because the 87-base-pair reads could not distinguish some IMGT-functional V segments, including TRBV6-2 and TRBV6-3, those segments were excluded. A later analysis found that most CMV-associated TCR beta chains appeared HLA-restricted, with HLA associations seemingly driven largely by CMV exposure. The presence/absence analyses assumed that sequencing depth was roughly uniform across donors, and that assumption may not be true. In a later analysis, TCR association rates were found to vary across HLA loci, with the most associated TCRs seen for DRB1 alleles and the fewest for HLA-C alleles. In a later analysis, several top co-occurrence clusters were reported to appear linked to parvovirus B19, influenza, CMV and Epstein-Barr virus. The study listed 150 to 200 TCR beta chains as associated with cytomegalovirus. Correlated functional status among segregating V segments might be attributable to linkage disequilibrium, but an unknown experimental factor could not be ruled out. At a false discovery rate of 0.05, a later analysis linked fewer than 20,000 TCR beta sequences to specific HLA alleles. The earlier analysis of 587 of the donors excluded some 16 rarely observed V segments, including chromosome 9 orphons, because counts were too low. This cohort had only TCR beta chains sequenced, and the lack of alpha or paired-chain data limited which features could be detected. Cytomegalovirus status was reported to be diagnosed by the classifier with high specificity and sensitivity in both the original and validation cohorts. The sequencing pipeline was judged likely to have produced a cluster of highly shared sequence variants as a technical artifact. In an earlier analysis of some 540 of the donors, most TCR beta V segments appeared in productive rearrangements about 90% or about 30% of the time, broadly matching IMGT annotations. Compared with equally common non-associated chains, HLA-associated TCR beta chains in a later analysis were more clonally expanded and had lower generation probabilities. CMV serostatus was the only immune exposure information available for the cohort. A further reported finding was that TCR beta sequences accurately predicted the HLA-A and HLA-B alleles for most subjects in the first cohort. V-gene and J-gene trimming of TCR beta chains was associated with a missense DCLRE1C variant in a later genetic analysis, and the association was replicated in an independent cohort. When HLA alleles, especially DR and DQ, strongly co-occurred, attributing TCR associations to individual alleles was difficult. Because some donors lacked HLA typing at each locus, the association tests relied only on the typed subset. According to the authors, the approach could potentially be generalized to other disease states and immunological phenotypes.

The chain couples TRBV9 to TRBJ1-2, with 9 bases matching TRBD1. The receptor was isolated from a woman between 18 and 29 years old in good health and CMV-seronegative. Source material: PBMCs. The sequenced DNA is TGTGCCAGCAGCGCCTTGGGACAGGGTGAAGGCTACACCTTC. Translated, it reads CASSALGQGEGYTF.